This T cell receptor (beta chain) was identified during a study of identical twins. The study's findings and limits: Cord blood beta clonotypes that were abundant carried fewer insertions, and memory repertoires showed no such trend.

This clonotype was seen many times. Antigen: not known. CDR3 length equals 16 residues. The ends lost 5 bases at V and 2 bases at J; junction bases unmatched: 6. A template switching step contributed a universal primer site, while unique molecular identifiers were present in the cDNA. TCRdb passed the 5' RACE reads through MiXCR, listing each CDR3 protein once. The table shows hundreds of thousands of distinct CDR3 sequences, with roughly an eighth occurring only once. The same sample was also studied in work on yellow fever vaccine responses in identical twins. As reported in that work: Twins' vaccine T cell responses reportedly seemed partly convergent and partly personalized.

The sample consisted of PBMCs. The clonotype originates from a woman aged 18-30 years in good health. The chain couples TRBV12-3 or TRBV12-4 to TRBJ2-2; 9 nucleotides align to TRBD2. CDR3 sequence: CASSASGKINTGELFF. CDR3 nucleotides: TGTGCCAGCAGTGCTAGCGGGAAGATTAACACCGGGGAGCTGTTTTTT.